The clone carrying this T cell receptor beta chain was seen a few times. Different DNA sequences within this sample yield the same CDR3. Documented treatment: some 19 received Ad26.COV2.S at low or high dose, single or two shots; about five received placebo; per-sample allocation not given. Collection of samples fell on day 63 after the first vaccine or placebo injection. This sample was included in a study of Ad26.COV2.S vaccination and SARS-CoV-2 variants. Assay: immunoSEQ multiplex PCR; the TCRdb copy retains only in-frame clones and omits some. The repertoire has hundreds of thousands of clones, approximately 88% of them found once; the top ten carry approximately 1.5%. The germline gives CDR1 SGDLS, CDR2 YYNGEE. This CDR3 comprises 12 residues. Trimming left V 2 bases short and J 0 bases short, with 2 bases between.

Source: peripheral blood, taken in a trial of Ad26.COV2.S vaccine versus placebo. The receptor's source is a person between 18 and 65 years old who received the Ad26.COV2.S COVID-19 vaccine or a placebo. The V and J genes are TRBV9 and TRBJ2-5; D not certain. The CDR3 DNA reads TGTGCCAGCAGCGTGGACCAAGAGACCCAGTACTTC. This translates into CASSVDQETQYF.